The next 5 T cell receptor beta chains were all read from a single sample in a study of shared clonotypes between healthy human individuals. Assay used: immunoSEQ multiplex PCR; TCRdb lists only in-frame clones, some missing. The table shows hundreds of thousands of clones, with 95% to 98% occurring only once. Naive CD8 cells were CD45RO-negative, positively selected for CCR7, excluding terminally differentiated effector memory CD45RA+ cells. Sequenced sample: naive CD8+ T cells sorted from blood. The receptors originated from a man aged 25 to 40 in good health.

The chain joins TRBV5-4 to TRBJ2-3; 9 bases map to TRBD2. The V gene end was trimmed by 3 bases and the J gene end by 1 base; junction bases not matched to a gene: 3. Germline lookup yields CDR1 SGHNT and CDR2 YYREEE (reference sequence). This CDR3 spans 15 amino acids. The CDR3 region is CASSSRTSGTDTQYF. The DNA of the CDR3 is TGTGCCAGCAGCTCTAGGACTAGCGGCACAGATACGCAGTATTTT. Variable domain in full (rest from reference TRBV5-4 and TRBJ2-3): ETGVTQSPTHLIKTRGQQVTLRCSSQSGHNTVSWYQQALGQGPQFIFQYYREEENGRGNFPPRFSGLQFPNYSSELNVNALELDDSALYLCASSSRTSGTDTQYFGPGTRLTVL.

The genes are TRBV25-1 and TRBJ2-7, with D unresolved. The CDR3 runs to 10 residues. Per the germline V gene, CDR1 is MGHDK and CDR2 is SYGVNS. The V gene lost 6 bases and the J gene lost 4 bases, with 4 bases spanning the gap. In DNA, the CDR3 is TGTGCCAGCAGGGGTTACGAGCAGTACTTC. This codes for CASRGYEQYF.

The rearrangement uses TRBV15 and TRBJ2-2, with 10 bases lining up with TRBD1. With V trimmed by 3 bases and J by 3 bases, 1 base remained unmatched. The CDR3 is made up of 15 amino acids. Germline V CDR1 and CDR2: LNHNV, YYDKDF (reference sequence). CDR3 sequence reads: CATSRTGGHTGELFF. In DNA form, the CDR3 reads TGTGCCACCAGCAGGACAGGGGGCCACACCGGGGAGCTGTTTTTT. Drawing the rest from reference TRBV15 and TRBJ2-2, the complete variable domain is DAMVIQNPRYQVTQFGKPVTLSCSQTLNHNVMYWYQQKSSQAPKLLFHYYDKDFNNEADTPDNFQSRRPNTSFCFLDIRSPGLGDTAMYLCATSRTGGHTGELFFGEGSRLTVL.

The chain combines TRBV10-3 with TRBJ2-7; D perhaps matches TRBD1 (6 bases). The CDR3 is 15 residues long. Germline V gene data show CDR1 as ENHRY and CDR2 as SYGVKD. V was cut by 2 bases and J by 3 bases, with 14 bases left in between. Here the CDR3 reads CAISETQRGYYEQYF. The DNA of the CDR3 is TGTGCCATCAGTGAGACCCAGAGGGGGTACTACGAGCAGTACTTC.

The chain employs TRBV11-3 and TRBJ1-1, with TRBD1 as a possible D gene (6 bases). The germline gives CDR1 SGHNT, CDR2 YENEEA. V gave up 4 bases and J gave up 2 bases, with 14 bases separating them. The CDR3 length is 15 residues. DNA for the CDR3: TGTGCCAGCAGCTCCCGGACAGAATTAAACACTGAAGCTTTCTTT. Protein sequence: CASSSRTELNTEAFF.